This TCR beta chain was captured by sequencing in a study of cytomegalovirus exposure and HLA in healthy donors. Trimming left V 2 bases short and J 0 bases short, with 8 bases between. Germline loops: CDR1 MNHEY, CDR2 SMNVEV (reference sequence). The CDR3 length is 14 residues. This clone was counted only a few times. The assay was immunoSEQ multiplex PCR, and TCRdb's table has in-frame clones only and misses some. Here the sample spans about 200,000 clones, around nine tenths being singletons. The material sequenced was PBMCs. The chain is built from TRBV27 and TRBJ2-7; tentatively, D is TRBD2 (5 bases). This receptor was obtained from a woman aged 18-35 years in good health and CMV-seronegative. The CDR3: CASSLGGLSYEQYF. For the CDR3, the DNA is TGTGCCAGCAGTTTAGGCGGGCTCTCCTACGAGCAGTACTTC.